The 5 T cell receptor beta chains in this list originate from one sample, sequenced in a study of T cell repertoires in cytomegalovirus infection. Using its own MiXCR run on the reads, TCRdb lists one record per CDR3 protein. The sample holds fewer than 300,000 distinct CDR3 sequences, roughly 26% seen once. The sample comprised PBMCs. Every receptor here comes from a human donor in good health (CMV status not recorded). Some clones in this sample may be carry-over from other donors' samples.

The V gene is TRBV29-1, the J gene TRBJ2-1; D is undetermined. V was pared by 5 bases and J by 2 bases, with 13 bases between. Germline CDR1 SQVTM, CDR2 ANQGSEA. This CDR3 spans 14 amino acids. Written as DNA, the CDR3 is TGCAGCGTTCCTGTAGCCGCCACCTACAATGAGCAGTTCTTC. Translation gives CSVPVAATYNEQFF.

CDR3 residues: CAWSVIAGTGVRREKLFF. CDR3 coding DNA: TGTGCCTGGAGTGTAATTGCCGGGACAGGGGTGAGGCGGGAAAAACTGTTTTTT. The J gene is TRBJ1-4, the V gene TRBV30, with 10 bases that match TRBD1. This CDR3 is built from 18 residues. CDR1 and CDR2 from the germline V gene are GTSNPN and SVGIG (reference sequence). With 0 bases clipped from V and 8 bases from J, the junction kept 15 bases outside the gene matches. Variable domain in full (rest from reference TRBV30 and TRBJ1-4): SQTIHQWPATLVQPVGSPLSLECTVEGTSNPNLYWYRQAAGRGLQLLFYSVGIGQISSEVPQNLSASRPQDRQFILSSKKLLLSDSGFYLCAWSVIAGTGVRREKLFFGSGTQLSVL.

This clonotype was counted many times. The rearrangement links TRBV7-9 to TRBJ2-1; 16 bases map to TRBD2. The germline CDR1 and CDR2 sequences are SEHNR and FQNEAQ (reference sequence). With 5 bases clipped from V and 9 bases from J, the junction kept 10 bases outside the gene matches. This CDR3 has 17 amino acids. The CDR3 loop is CASSLTAGTSGRAEQFF. DNA for the CDR3: TGTGCCAGCAGCCTCACAGCCGGGACTAGCGGGAGGGCTGAGCAGTTCTTC.

The rearrangement uses TRBV10-3 and TRBJ1-1; D remains ambiguous. Germline CDR1 is ENHRY and CDR2 is SYGVKD. V lost 6 bases and J 5 bases, leaving 13 bases between the germline ends. The CDR3 sequence is 13 residues long. The CDR3 here is CAISGLSGTEAFF. Written as DNA, the CDR3 is TGTGCCATCAGCGGACTATCCGGAACTGAAGCTTTCTTT.

This clonotype was observed at least ten times. V gene TRBV7-6 combines with J gene TRBJ1-1, with D unclear. The germline V and J ends were trimmed by 0 bases and 4 bases, with 9 bases remaining between them. CDR3 length: 14 residues. Germline assignment: CDR1 SGHVS and CDR2 FNYEAQ. CDR3 region: CASSLAEVSTEAFF. The DNA for the CDR3 is TGTGCCAGCAGCTTAGCGGAGGTTTCCACTGAAGCTTTCTTT.